The 26 T cell receptor beta chains below all came from one sample that was sequenced in a study of OX40 agonist ivuxolimab in advanced cancers. Libraries were prepared by immunoSEQ multiplex PCR; TCRdb keeps only in-frame clonotypes and omits some of them. Of roughly 35,000 clones in the sample, approximately 86% were seen once. This sample comprised CD4+ or CD8+ T cells sorted from blood, obtained in a trial of the OX40 agonist ivuxolimab. Receptor source: an adult with an advanced solid tumor such as melanoma, head and neck, liver or kidney cancer.

V gene TRBV7-8 combines with J gene TRBJ2-5; TRBD1 matches at 11 bases. The CDR3 contains 15 residues. Germline V gene lookup returns CDR1 SGHVS and CDR2 FQNEAQ. V was pared by 1 base and J by 6 bases, with 4 bases of the junction left unmatched. This chain's CDR3 is CASSLDSDRGQTQYF. In nucleotides, the CDR3 is TGTGCCAGCAGCTTAGACTCGGACAGGGGGCAGACCCAGTACTTC. Filled out from reference TRBV7-8 and TRBJ2-5, the complete variable domain reads GAGVSQSPRYKVAKRGQDVALRCDPISGHVSLFWYQQALGQGPEFLTYFQNEAQLDKSGLPSDRFFAERPEGSVSTLKIQRTQQEDSAVYLCASSLDSDRGQTQYFGPGTRLLVL.

This clone appeared a single time. J is TRBJ1-5 and V is TRBV30; D is perhaps TRBD1 (6 bases). Trimming left V 4 bases short and J 4 bases short, with 17 bases between. The CDR3 totals 15 residues. Per germline, CDR1 GTSNPN and CDR2 SVGIG (reference sequence). The CDR3 is CAWNPTGRGNQPQHF. The CDR3 nucleotides read TGTGCCTGGAACCCGACAGGTCGGGGGAATCAGCCCCAGCATTTT.

This clone was observed a handful of times. The sample holds other DNA sequences that translate to the same CDR3. The genes are TRBV29-1 and TRBJ2-1; 8 nucleotides agree with TRBD1. The CDR3 runs to 15 residues. V was clipped by 4 bases and J by 0 bases; unmatched bases: 5. Germline assignment: CDR1 SQVTM and CDR2 ANQGSEA. For the CDR3, the DNA is TGCAGCGTTGTATCCGACAGGGGCTCCTACAATGAGCAGTTCTTC. Translating gives CSVVSDRGSYNEQFF.

The chain is built from TRBV6-5 and TRBJ2-7; TRBD1 matches 8 bases. The ends lost 6 bases at V and 5 bases at J; junction bases unmatched: 9. CDR3 length: 14 amino acids. CDR1 MNHEY and CDR2 SVGAGI come from the germline V gene. Here the CDR3 reads CASRIDRGTHEQYF. In nucleotides, the CDR3 is TGTGCCAGCAGGATCGACAGGGGCACCCACGAGCAGTACTTC.

The chain couples TRBV14 to TRBJ1-1, with a tentative D call TRBD1 (6 bases). The CDR3 sequence is 13 residues long. CDR1 and CDR2 from the germline V gene are SGHDN and FVKESK. The V end was cut by 5 bases, the J end by 8 bases, with 15 bases between. In nucleotides, the CDR3 is TGTGCCAGCAGCTCATTAGGGACACTAGAAGCTTTCTTT. Translation gives CASSSLGTLEAFF.

The chain is built from TRBV30 and TRBJ2-5; D remains ambiguous. Trimming took 2 bases from V and 3 from J, leaving 4 bases between them. The CDR3 runs 11 residues. The germline CDR1 and CDR2 sequences are GTSNPN and SVGIG (reference sequence). The CDR3 DNA sequence: TGTGCCTGGAGTACGAAAGAGACCCAGTACTTC. It codes for CAWSTKETQYF.

The genes are TRBV7-3 and TRBJ2-1, with D maybe TRBD1 (6 bases). CDR1 and CDR2 (germline): SGHTA, FQGTGA. The germline V and J ends were trimmed by 5 bases and 5 bases, with 22 bases remaining between them. The CDR3 is 17 amino acids. For the CDR3, the DNA is TGTGCCAGCAGCCCAAACCCCCAGGGGAAGGGACACAATGAGCAGTTCTTC. This sequence encodes CASSPNPQGKGHNEQFF.

V and J are TRBV5-1 and TRBJ1-1; D ambiguous. CDR3 size: 17 residues. Germline assignment: CDR1 SGHRS and CDR2 YFSETQ. Trimming took 0 bases from V and 2 from J, leaving 17 bases between them. The CDR3 DNA reads TGCGCCAGCAGCTTGGTCCCACAAATTGGTGATAACACTGAAGCTTTCTTT. It specifies CASSLVPQIGDNTEAFF. The variable domain in full, with the rest retrieved from reference TRBV5-1 and TRBJ1-1, is KAGVTQTPRYLIKTRGQQVTLSCSPISGHRSVSWYQQTPGQGLQFLFEYFSETQRNKGNFPGRFSGRQFSNSRSEMNVSTLELGDSALYLCASSLVPQIGDNTEAFFGQGTRLTVV.

This chain joins TRBV4-1 and TRBJ1-5; 9 bases are a match to TRBD1. The length of the CDR3 is 15 residues. Germline CDR1 and CDR2: MGHRA and YSYEKL. The V segment lost 4 bases and the J segment 2 bases; nucleotides outside the gene matches: 3. The CDR3 DNA is TGCGCCAGCAGCCTGGGACAGGGAGGCAATCAGCCCCAGCATTTT. Protein: CASSLGQGGNQPQHF.

V and J are TRBV6-1 and TRBJ2-7, with no clear D. V was pared by 8 bases and J by 2 bases, with 7 bases between. The CDR3 contains 11 residues. Germline-derived CDR1 and CDR2 are MNHNS and SASEGT. CDR3 nucleotide sequence: TGTGCCAGCCATGATGCCTACGAGCAGTACTTC. Amino acid sequence: CASHDAYEQYF.

This clone was seen a single time. V gene TRBV6-6 combines with J gene TRBJ1-3; possible D gene TRBD1, 5 bases. Germline V gene sequence: CDR1 MNHNY, CDR2 SVGAGI (reference sequence). This CDR3 has 15 amino acids. The V end lost 5 bases, the J end lost 0 bases, and 11 bases lay between the germline ends. The CDR3 region is CASSPGTRSGNTIYF. The CDR3, as DNA: TGTGCCAGCAGTCCCGGGACGCGCTCTGGAAACACCATATATTTT.

The rearrangement links TRBV6-5 to TRBJ1-5; possibly TRBD1 for D (5 bases). Germline V lookup: CDR1 MNHEY, CDR2 SVGAGI. The length of the CDR3 is 14 residues. Between the trimmed V and J ends, which lost 5 bases and 2 bases, there was a span of 10 bases. The CDR3 DNA reads TGTGCCAGCAGTCCCAGGGTAGGCAATCAGCCCCAGCATTTT. This encodes CASSPRVGNQPQHF.

The gene calls are TRBV7-2 and TRBJ1-2, with TRBD1 as a possible D gene (6 bases). V gave up 4 bases and J gave up 7 bases, with 16 bases separating them. Germline V gene lookup returns CDR1 SGHTA and CDR2 FQGNSA. This CDR3 has 14 amino acids. The DNA for the CDR3 is TGTGCCAGCAGCTCTAACGGGGGGGCTGGTGGCTACACCTTC. Translation gives CASSSNGGAGGYTF.

The J gene is TRBJ1-1, the V gene TRBV7-2; D is ambiguous. Trimming shortened V by 5 bases and J by 1 base, and 14 bases separated the two germline ends. Germline lookup yields CDR1 SGHTA and CDR2 FQGNSA. CDR3 size: 15 residues. The CDR3 reads CASSVRQRSNTEAFF. In DNA, the CDR3 is TGTGCCAGCAGCGTCCGGCAGAGATCGAACACTGAAGCTTTCTTT.

The chain is built from TRBV19 and TRBJ1-5; 7 bases map to TRBD1. V shed 3 bases, J shed 2 bases, and the junction held 7 bases outside the gene matches. The CDR3 has 16 residues. The germline gives CDR1 LNHDA, CDR2 SQIVND (reference sequence). The DNA for the CDR3 is TGTGCCAGTAGTATCAGGACAGGAGGGGGCAATCAGCCCCAGCATTTT. It yields the protein CASSIRTGGGNQPQHF.

This sequence joins TRBV5-6 and TRBJ1-2; D is perhaps TRBD1 (6 bases). The germline V gene encodes CDR1 SGHDT and CDR2 YYEEEE. The CDR3 is 15 residues long. Trimming cost V 0 bases and J 3 bases, with 12 bases left between them. CDR3 nucleotide sequence: TGTGCCAGCAGCTTGGGAAGGGGGTTAGACTATGGCTACACCTTC. The encoded protein is CASSLGRGLDYGYTF.

The chain employs TRBV29-1 and TRBJ2-1; 12 positions match TRBD2. The CDR3 spans 14 residues. Trimming removed 6 bases from V and 7 bases from J; junction bases left unmatched: 7. Germline CDR1 is SQVTM and CDR2 is ANQGSEA. CDR3 DNA sequence: TGCAGCGTCACGGCTAGCGGGGGGGGGAATGAGCAGTTCTTC. It specifies CSVTASGGGNEQFF.

Only a few counts were recorded for this clone. The chain is built from TRBV27 and TRBJ2-7, with 9 bases identical to TRBD2. Germline V gene data show CDR1 as MNHEY and CDR2 as SMNVEV (reference sequence). Germline trimming cut 4 bases from V and 0 bases from J; bases unmatched to any gene: 4. This CDR3 region has 15 residues. The CDR3 sequence is CASSSSGGLSYEQYF. The CDR3 DNA reads as TGTGCCAGCAGTTCGAGCGGGGGGCTCTCCTACGAGCAGTACTTC.

V usage is TRBV10-3 and J usage is TRBJ2-3, with 9 bases fitting TRBD2. The V gene's germline CDR1 is ENHRY and CDR2 SYGVKD. This CDR3 comprises 14 residues. Trimming at V came to 8 bases and at J to 2 bases, leaving 5 bases not matched to a gene. CDR3 region: CAIGERGATDTQYF. CDR3 bases: TGTGCCATCGGAGAGCGGGGGGCCACAGATACGCAGTATTTT.

The genes are TRBV7-9 and TRBJ2-2; no definite D call. Trimming pared 0 bases from V and 0 bases from J, leaving 5 bases between. The CDR3 contains 15 residues. The germline V gene encodes CDR1 SEHNR and CDR2 FQNEAQ (reference sequence). CDR3 coding DNA: TGTGCCAGCAGCTTAGCCAGAACGAACACCGGGGAGCTGTTTTTT. Its translation is CASSLARTNTGELFF.

The chain links TRBV6-5 to TRBJ2-2; D might be TRBD1 (6 bases). V lost 7 bases and J 4 bases, leaving 13 bases between the germline ends. This CDR3 has 14 residues. Germline values: CDR1 MNHEY, CDR2 SVGAGI. The CDR3 region has the DNA TGTGCCAGCAAAGGGGGTCTTGGCACCGGGGAGCTGTTTTTT. It is translated as CASKGGLGTGELFF.

This chain joins TRBV7-2 and TRBJ2-7; 12 nucleotides match TRBD2. This CDR3 has 14 residues. CDR1 is SGHTA, CDR2 FQGNSA, per germline. V shed 5 bases and J 10 bases; nucleotides not matched to a gene: 9. The CDR3: CASSPSGGAREQYF. In DNA, the CDR3 is TGTGCCAGCAGCCCTAGCGGGGGGGCAAGGGAACAGTACTTC.

This rearrangement joins TRBV19 to TRBJ2-2, with D tentatively TRBD1 or TRBD2 (6 bases each). CDR1 is LNHDA and CDR2 is SQIVND in the germline V gene (reference sequence). The ends were cut back, 3 bases at V and 11 bases at J, with 13 bases in the middle. The CDR3 is made up of 13 amino acids. The CDR3 region is CASSIPGGPELFF. DNA of the CDR3: TGTGCCAGTAGTATCCCCGGGGGCCCCGAGCTGTTTTTT. Looking up the rest from reference TRBV19 and TRBJ2-2 gives the full variable domain: DGGITQSPKYLFRKEGQNVTLSCEQNLNHDAMYWYRQDPGQGLRLIYYSQIVNDFQKGDIAEGYSVSREKKESFPLTVTSAQKNPTAFYLCASSIPGGPELFFGEGSRLTVL.

This clone was seen only once. The chain uses TRBV7-2 and TRBJ2-6; D is perhaps TRBD2 (7 bases). Germline V gene sequence: CDR1 SGHTA, CDR2 FQGNSA. There are 17 residues in the CDR3. Trimming took off 4 bases at V and 0 bases at J, with 13 bases between the two ends. CDR3 in DNA: TGTGCCAGCAGCTCAAGGGGGGGCAGCTCTGGGGCCAACGTCCTGACTTTC. It encodes CASSSRGGSSGANVLTF.

The chain has TRBV7-2 and TRBJ2-1, with TRBD1 identical over 7 bases. V was clipped by 1 base and J by 2 bases; unmatched bases: 5. The CDR3 is 16 amino acids. The V gene's germline CDR1 is SGHTA and CDR2 FQGNSA. The DNA for the CDR3 is TGTGCCAGCAGCTTAGAAAAGGGGGCCACCTACAATGAGCAGTTCTTC. Translating it yields CASSLEKGATYNEQFF.

The chain links TRBV19 to TRBJ1-2; weak D call: TRBD1 (5 bases). The CDR3 totals 13 residues. Germline-derived CDR1 and CDR2 are LNHDA and SQIVND (reference sequence). Trimming left V 1 base short and J 6 bases short, with 9 bases between. As DNA, the CDR3 is TGTGCCAGTAGTATAGCTGGGACTCATGGCTACACCTTC. Residues: CASSIAGTHGYTF.